This T cell receptor (beta chain) was documented in a study of T cell changes during pregnancy in multiple sclerosis. Assay used: immunoSEQ multiplex PCR; TCRdb lists only in-frame clones, some missing. The table has over 70,000 clones, 75% to 95% seen once. CDR3 length equals 15 residues. Germline assignment: CDR1 MNHEY and CDR2 SVGAGI. The V gene lost 7 bases and the J gene lost 2 bases, with 18 bases spanning the gap. Sequenced material: peripheral blood, taken in the first trimester of pregnancy. V gene TRBV6-5 combines with J gene TRBJ2-7; unclear D gene. The receptor's source is a female donor in good health, enrolled as a control in a pregnancy study. The CDR3 nucleotides read TGTGCCAGCACCCCCATGATGGGTCGGGCCTACGAGCAGTACTTC. Encoded protein: CASTPMMGRAYEQYF.